These 6 T cell receptor beta chains originate from one sample sequenced in a study of blood T cell repertoires in COVID-19. Libraries were prepared by immunoSEQ multiplex PCR; TCRdb keeps only in-frame clonotypes and omits some of them. This sample carries about 220,000 clones, roughly 80% of them seen once, and the ten largest clones take 8% to 9%. The sample consisted of peripheral blood. The receptors shown here come from a woman of 80 years or more with COVID-19, enrolled during active disease.

The rearrangement links TRBV2 to TRBJ2-2, with a tentative D call TRBD1 (5 bases). The germline V and J ends were trimmed by 6 bases and 9 bases, with 14 bases remaining between them. Germline V gene data show CDR1 as SNHLY and CDR2 as FYNNEI. CDR3 length: 13 residues. CDR3 bases: TGTGCCAGCAGGGCCAATGCAGGGAGGGAGCTGTTTTTT. Its translation is CASRANAGRELFF.

This clone was observed a handful of times. The J gene is TRBJ2-1, the V gene TRBV7-3, with TRBD2 identical over 10 bases. Looked up from germline, CDR1 is SGHTA and CDR2 is FQGTGA. The CDR3 runs to 15 residues. Germline trimming cut 3 bases from V and 8 bases from J; bases unmatched to any gene: 7. This CDR3 is CASSLTSGRSDEQFF. The CDR3 DNA reads TGTGCCAGCAGCTTGACTAGCGGGCGAAGCGATGAGCAGTTCTTC.

This clone was counted a few times. This chain links TRBV19 with TRBJ1-2, with D perhaps matching TRBD1 (6 bases). V was pared by 6 bases and J by 3 bases, with 23 bases between. CDR1 is LNHDA and CDR2 is SQIVND in the germline V gene (reference sequence). The CDR3 length is 17 residues. CDR3 loop: CASRPERVRGYYYGYTF. The CDR3 DNA follows: TGTGCCAGTAGACCGGAGAGGGTCAGGGGATATTACTATGGCTACACCTTC.

The rearrangement links TRBV7-3 to TRBJ2-3, with 7 bases aligning to TRBD1. There are 14 residues in the CDR3. Germline CDR1 is SGHTA and CDR2 is FQGTGA. Trimming took 5 bases from V and 5 from J; bases not matched to a gene: 7. The CDR3 sequence is CASSPTGSVDTQYF. The CDR3 DNA reads TGTGCCAGCAGCCCGACAGGGTCCGTAGATACGCAGTATTTT. The variable domain in full, completed from reference TRBV7-3 and TRBJ2-3, reads GAGVSQTPSNKVTEKGKYVELRCDPISGHTALYWYRQSLGQGPEFLIYFQGTGAADDSGLPNDRFFAVRPEGSVSTLKIQRTERGDSAVYLCASSPTGSVDTQYFGPGTRLTVL.

The chain links TRBV29-1 to TRBJ2-5; tentative D call: TRBD1 (5 bases). Between the trimmed V and J ends, which lost 1 base and 5 bases, there was a span of 11 bases. Germline CDR1 and CDR2: SQVTM and ANQGSEA. This CDR3 has 13 residues. The DNA for the CDR3 is TGCAGCGTTGAAGGCAGGGTGGGGGAGACCCAGTACTTC. Residues: CSVEGRVGETQYF.

The V call is TRBV11-2, the J call TRBJ1-3; 7 bases map to TRBD1. The CDR3 totals 16 residues. Germline CDR1 reads SGHAT; CDR2 reads FQNNGV. Trimming removed 0 bases from V and 3 bases from J; junction bases left unmatched: 5. CDR3 in amino acids: CASSLERQGGGNTIYF. In DNA form, the CDR3 reads TGTGCCAGCAGCTTAGAGCGGCAGGGGGGTGGAAACACCATATATTTT.